This T cell receptor beta chain was captured by sequencing in a study of glioma-infiltrating T cells. Study-level information: Sequencing aimed for 4.5- to 10-fold coverage of 950,000 to 1,000,000 peripheral T cells.

Overall study findings and caveats: Only very few CDR3 sequences appeared in both tissue and blood. Non-neoplastic patients had below-expected tissue-blood divergence, while all gliomas exceeded expectation. Signature shared blood CDR3 motifs were enriched in low-divergence and depleted in high-divergence patients.

TCR alpha and beta CDR3 regions were amplified from RNA using iRepertoire nested multiplex PCR. TCRdb re-analysed the multiplex PCR reads in MiXCR, keeping a single row per CDR3 protein. The table has 300,000 to 400,000 distinct CDR3 sequences, about two fifths seen once. Details on this clonotype: Its specificity is unknown. An end of the junction differs from the germline gene, which may be a read error.

The CDR3 is made up of 15 amino acids. CDR1 and CDR2 (germline): SEHNR, FQNEAQ (reference sequence). The chain couples TRBV7-9 to TRBJ1-2, with 9 bases fitting TRBD1. The TCR was taken from a human donor with low-grade glioma or glioblastoma, undergoing nonglioma brain surgery, or in good health (not recorded which). Sequencing was performed on glioma tissue, nonneoplastic brain tissue, or PBMCs (not recorded which). As DNA, the CDR3 is TGTGCCAGCAGCATCACCGGGACAGGGCTCTATGGCCACACCTTC. It encodes CASSITGTGLYGHTF.